Here is one T cell receptor (beta chain) with its context. As yet, its antigen is unknown. The same CDR3 is also encoded by other DNA sequences in this sample. The data originate from a study of beta chain features in type 1 diabetes. Findings of the study overall: The naive, central memory and Treg TCRB repertoires of patients appeared to be more similar to one another than those of healthy donors.

The length of the CDR3 is 14 residues. Germline V CDR1 and CDR2: ENHRY, SYGVKD. V dropped 0 bases and J dropped 1 base, with 5 bases sitting between them. Expressed TCRB transcripts got sequenced, as all isolated RNA was reverse transcribed. Measured with immunoSEQ multiplex PCR; TCRdb has only the in-frame clones, and not every one. The sample consists of about 220,000 clones, roughly 11% of them appearing once. V usage is TRBV10-3 and J usage is TRBJ2-3; D gene unclear. Source material: central memory CD4+ T cells from blood. This sequence originates from a man aged 18-30 years in good health. CDR3 in DNA: TGTGCCATCAGTGAGTCAACGGGCACAGATACGCAGTATTTT. Translated, it gives CAISESTGTDTQYF.